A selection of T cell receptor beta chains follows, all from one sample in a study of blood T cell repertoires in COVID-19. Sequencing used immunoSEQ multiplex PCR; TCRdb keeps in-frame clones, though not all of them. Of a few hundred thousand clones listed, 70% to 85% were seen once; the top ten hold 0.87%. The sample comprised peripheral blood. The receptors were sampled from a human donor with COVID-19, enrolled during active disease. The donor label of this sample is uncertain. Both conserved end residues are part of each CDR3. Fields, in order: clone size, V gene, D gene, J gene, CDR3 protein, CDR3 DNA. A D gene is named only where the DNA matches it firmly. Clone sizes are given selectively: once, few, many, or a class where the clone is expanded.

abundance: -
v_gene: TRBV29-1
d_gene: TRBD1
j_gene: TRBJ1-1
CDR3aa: CSVTDRGNTEAFF
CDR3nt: TGCAGCGTCACGGACAGGGGGAACACTGAAGCTTTCTTT

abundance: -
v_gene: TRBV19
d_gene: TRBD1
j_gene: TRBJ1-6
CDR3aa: CASSRPAGTGGSPLHF
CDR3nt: TGTGCCAGTAGTCGACCCGCCGGGACAGGAGGTTCACCCCTCCACTTT

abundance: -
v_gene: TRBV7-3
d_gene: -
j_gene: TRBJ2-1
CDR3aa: CASSRSGYSYNEQFF
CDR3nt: TGTGCCAGCAGCCGTAGCGGCTATTCCTACAATGAGCAGTTCTTC

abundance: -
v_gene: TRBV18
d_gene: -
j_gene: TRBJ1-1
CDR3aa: CASSPPGGFGTEAFF
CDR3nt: TGTGCCAGCTCACCACCTGGGGGCTTCGGCACTGAAGCTTTCTTT

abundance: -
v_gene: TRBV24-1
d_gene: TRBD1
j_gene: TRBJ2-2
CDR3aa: CATSGWTGNLRNTGELFF
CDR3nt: TGTGCCACCAGTGGCTGGACAGGGAATTTGAGGAACACCGGGGAGCTGTTTTTT

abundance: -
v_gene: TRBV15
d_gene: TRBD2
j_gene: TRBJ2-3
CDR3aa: CATSMREGLVADTQYF
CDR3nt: TGTGCCACCAGCATGCGGGAGGGCCTCGTAGCAGATACGCAGTATTTT

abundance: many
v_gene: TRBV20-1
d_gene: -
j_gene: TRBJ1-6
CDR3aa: CSASSPGNSPLHF
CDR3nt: TGCAGTGCTAGTAGCCCAGGAAATTCACCCCTCCACTTT

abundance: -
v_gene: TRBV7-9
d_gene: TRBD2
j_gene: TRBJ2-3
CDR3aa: CASSLGAGGLDTQYF
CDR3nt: TGTGCCAGCAGCTTAGGAGCGGGAGGACTAGATACGCAGTATTTT

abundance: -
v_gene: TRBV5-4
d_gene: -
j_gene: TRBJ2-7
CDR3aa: CASSLGGAEAYEQYF
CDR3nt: TGTGCCAGCAGCTTGGGTGGGGCTGAAGCCTACGAGCAGTACTTC

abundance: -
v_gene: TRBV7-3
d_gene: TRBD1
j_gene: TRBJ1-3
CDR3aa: CASSLQGAGGSTIYF
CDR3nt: TGTGCCAGCAGCTTGCAGGGGGCCGGTGGAAGCACCATATATTTT

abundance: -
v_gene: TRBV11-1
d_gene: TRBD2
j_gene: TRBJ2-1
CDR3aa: CASSFGRGGSEQFF
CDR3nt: TGTGCCAGCAGCTTCGGGAGAGGCGGGAGTGAGCAGTTCTTC

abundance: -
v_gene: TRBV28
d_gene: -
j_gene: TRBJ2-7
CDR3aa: CASSLRQGTSYEQYF
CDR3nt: TGTGCCAGCAGTTTAAGGCAGGGGACCTCCTACGAGCAGTACTTC

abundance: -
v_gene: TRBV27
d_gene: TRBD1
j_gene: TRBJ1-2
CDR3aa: CASRSGQATKGYTF
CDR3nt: TGTGCCAGCAGAAGCGGACAGGCTACGAAGGGCTACACCTTC

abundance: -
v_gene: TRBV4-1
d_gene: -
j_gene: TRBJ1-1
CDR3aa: CASSQDSVRRGAFF
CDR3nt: TGCGCCAGCAGCCAAGATTCAGTTAGGAGAGGAGCTTTCTTT

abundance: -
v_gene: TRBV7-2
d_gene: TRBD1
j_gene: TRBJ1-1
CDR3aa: CASSLTGTDTEAFF
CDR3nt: TGTGCCAGCAGTTTAACGGGGACAGACACTGAAGCTTTCTTT

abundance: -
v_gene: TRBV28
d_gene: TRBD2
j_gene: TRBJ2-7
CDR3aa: CASRPQTSGSIEQYF
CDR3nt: TGTGCCAGCAGACCACAGACTAGCGGGAGTATCGAGCAGTACTTC

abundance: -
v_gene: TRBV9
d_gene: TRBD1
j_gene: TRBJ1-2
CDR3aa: CASSAQTGELWGYTF
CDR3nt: TGTGCCAGCAGCGCTCAGACAGGGGAGTTATGGGGCTACACCTTC

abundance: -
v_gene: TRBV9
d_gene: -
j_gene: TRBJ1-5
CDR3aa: CASSSLGGANQPQHF
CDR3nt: TGTGCCAGCAGCTCCCTTGGCGGGGCGAATCAGCCCCAGCATTTT

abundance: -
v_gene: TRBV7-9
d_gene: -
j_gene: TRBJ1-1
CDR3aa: CASSYEGKNTEAFF
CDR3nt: TGTGCCAGCAGCTATGAGGGAAAGAACACTGAAGCTTTCTTT

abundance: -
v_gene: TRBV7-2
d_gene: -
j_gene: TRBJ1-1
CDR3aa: CASRLGQTYTEAFF
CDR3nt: TGTGCCAGCAGGTTGGGGCAGACCTACACTGAAGCTTTCTTT

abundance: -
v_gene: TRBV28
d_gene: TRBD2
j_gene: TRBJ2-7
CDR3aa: CASRLAGGPSYEQYF
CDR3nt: TGTGCCAGCAGACTAGCGGGAGGGCCCTCCTACGAGCAGTACTTC

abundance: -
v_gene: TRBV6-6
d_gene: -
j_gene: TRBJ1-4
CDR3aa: CASRGGGTNEKLFF
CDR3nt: TGTGCCAGCAGGGGCGGGGGAACTAATGAAAAACTGTTTTTT

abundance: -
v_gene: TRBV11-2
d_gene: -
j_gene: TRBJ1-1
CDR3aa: CASSLGGENTEAFF
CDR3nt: TGTGCCAGCAGCCTAGGAGGTGAGAACACTGAAGCTTTCTTT

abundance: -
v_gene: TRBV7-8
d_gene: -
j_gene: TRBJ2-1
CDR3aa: CASSLVTSSYNEQFF
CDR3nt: TGTGCCAGCAGCTTAGTAACTAGTTCCTACAATGAGCAGTTCTTC

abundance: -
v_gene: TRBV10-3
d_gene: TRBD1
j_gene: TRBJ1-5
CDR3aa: CAISESTGQGFNQPQHF
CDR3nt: TGTGCCATCAGTGAGTCAACGGGACAGGGCTTCAATCAGCCCCAGCATTTT

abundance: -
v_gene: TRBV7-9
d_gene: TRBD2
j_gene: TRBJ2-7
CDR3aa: CASSPAGVGSYEQYF
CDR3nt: TGTGCCAGCAGCCCAGCGGGAGTTGGGTCCTACGAGCAGTACTTC

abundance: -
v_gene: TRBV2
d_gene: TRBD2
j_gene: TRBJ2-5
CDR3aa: CASSGGGRIQETQYF
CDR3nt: TGTGCCAGCAGTGGTGGCGGGAGGATCCAAGAGACCCAGTACTTC

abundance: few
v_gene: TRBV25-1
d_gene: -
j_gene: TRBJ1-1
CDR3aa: CASSIGGGESEAFF
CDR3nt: TGTGCCAGCAGCATCGGCGGAGGGGAGTCTGAAGCTTTCTTT

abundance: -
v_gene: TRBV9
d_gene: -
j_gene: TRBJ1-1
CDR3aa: CASSVARRSAEAFF
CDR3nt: TGTGCCAGCAGCGTAGCTAGAAGGAGTGCTGAAGCTTTCTTT

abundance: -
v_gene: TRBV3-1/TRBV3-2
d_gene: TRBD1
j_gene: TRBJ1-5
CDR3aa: CASSLQGPDQPQHF
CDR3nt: TGTGCCAGCAGCCTACAGGGGCCGGATCAGCCCCAGCATTTT

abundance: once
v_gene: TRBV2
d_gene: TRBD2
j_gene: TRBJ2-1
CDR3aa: CASRGTSGSTVDNEQFF
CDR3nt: TGTGCCAGCAGGGGGACTAGCGGGAGTACGGTCGACAATGAGCAGTTCTTC

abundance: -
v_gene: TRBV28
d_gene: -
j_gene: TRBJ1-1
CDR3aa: CASSGYGLREAFF
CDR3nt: TGTGCCAGCAGTGGGTATGGCTTGAGGGAAGCTTTCTTT

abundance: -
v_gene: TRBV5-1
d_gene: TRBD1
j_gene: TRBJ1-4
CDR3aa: CASSFTGGGEKLFF
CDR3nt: TGCGCCAGCAGCTTTACAGGGGGAGGAGAAAAACTGTTTTTT

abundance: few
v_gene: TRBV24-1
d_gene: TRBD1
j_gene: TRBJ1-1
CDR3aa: CATRNRGSEAFF
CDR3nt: TGTGCCACCAGGAACAGGGGCAGCGAAGCTTTCTTT

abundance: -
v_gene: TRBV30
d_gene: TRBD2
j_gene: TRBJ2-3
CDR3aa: CAWSPRTSGRVRDTQYF
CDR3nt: TGTGCCTGGAGTCCTCGGACTAGCGGGAGGGTCAGGGATACGCAGTATTTT

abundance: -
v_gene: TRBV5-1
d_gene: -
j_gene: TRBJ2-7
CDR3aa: CASAATVGYTSYEQYF
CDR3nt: TGCGCCAGCGCCGCGACTGTCGGGTATACCTCCTACGAGCAGTACTTC

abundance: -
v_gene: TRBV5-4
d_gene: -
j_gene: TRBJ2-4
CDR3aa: CASSLGGSAKNIQYF
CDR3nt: TGTGCCAGCAGCTTGGGCGGCTCAGCCAAAAACATTCAGTACTTC

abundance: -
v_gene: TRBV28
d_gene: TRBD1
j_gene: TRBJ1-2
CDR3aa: CASSPPGQGYNYGYTF
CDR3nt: TGTGCCAGCAGTCCGCCGGGACAGGGATATAACTATGGCTACACCTTC

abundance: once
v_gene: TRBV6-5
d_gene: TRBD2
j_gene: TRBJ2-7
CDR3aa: CASSRGGTNYEQYF
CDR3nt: TGTGCCAGCAGCCGGGGAGGGACCAACTACGAGCAGTACTTC

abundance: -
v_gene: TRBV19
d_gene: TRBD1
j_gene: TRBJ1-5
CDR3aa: CASSGDRVDQPQHF
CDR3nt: TGTGCCAGTAGTGGGGACAGGGTGGATCAGCCCCAGCATTTT

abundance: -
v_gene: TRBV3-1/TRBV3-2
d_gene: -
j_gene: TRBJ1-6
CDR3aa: CASSCISPIIHHNSPLHF
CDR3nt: TGTGCCAGCAGCTGCATTTCTCCCATCATACATCATAATTCACCCCTCCACTTT

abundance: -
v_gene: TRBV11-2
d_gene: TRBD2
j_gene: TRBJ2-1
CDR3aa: CASSLSSGTSGSYEQFF
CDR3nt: TGTGCCAGCAGCTTAAGTAGCGGGACTAGCGGGAGCTATGAGCAGTTCTTC

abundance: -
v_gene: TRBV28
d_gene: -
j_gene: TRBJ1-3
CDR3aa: CASSLGGRAGNTIYF
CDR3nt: TGTGCCAGCAGTTTGGGGGGGCGCGCTGGAAACACCATATATTTT

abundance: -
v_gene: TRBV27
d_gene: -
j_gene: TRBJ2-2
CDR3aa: CASSLINGGELFF
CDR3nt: TGTGCCAGCAGTTTAATAAACGGCGGGGAGCTGTTTTTT

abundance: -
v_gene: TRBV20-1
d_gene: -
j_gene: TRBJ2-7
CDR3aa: CSARAPSFEYF
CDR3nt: TGCAGTGCTAGAGCCCCCAGTTTCGAGTACTTC

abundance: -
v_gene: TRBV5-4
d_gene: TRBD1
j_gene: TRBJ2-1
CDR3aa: CASSLGDRGRRWSYNEQFF
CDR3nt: TGTGCCAGCAGCTTGGGGGACAGGGGGCGCAGGTGGTCCTACAATGAGCAGTTCTTC

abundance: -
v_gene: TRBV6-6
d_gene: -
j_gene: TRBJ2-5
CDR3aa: CASSFPGGRETQYF
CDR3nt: TGTGCCAGCAGTTTCCCTGGCGGAAGAGAGACCCAGTACTTC

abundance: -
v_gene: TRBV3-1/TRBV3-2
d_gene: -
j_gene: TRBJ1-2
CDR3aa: CASSQDFDRPYGYTF
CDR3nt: TGTGCCAGCAGCCAAGATTTTGACAGGCCCTATGGCTACACCTTC

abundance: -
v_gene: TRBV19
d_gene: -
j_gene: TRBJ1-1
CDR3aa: CASSIWANTEAFF
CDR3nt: TGTGCCAGTAGTATATGGGCGAACACTGAAGCTTTCTTT

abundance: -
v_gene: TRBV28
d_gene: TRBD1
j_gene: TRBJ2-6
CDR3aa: CASSLSPDRLGANVLTF
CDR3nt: TGTGCCAGCAGTTTATCCCCGGACAGGCTTGGGGCCAACGTCCTGACTTTC

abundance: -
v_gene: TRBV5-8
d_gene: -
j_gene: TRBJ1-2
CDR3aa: CASSPEDSPDYGYTF
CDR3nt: TGTGCCAGCAGCCCGGAGGACAGCCCAGACTATGGCTACACCTTC

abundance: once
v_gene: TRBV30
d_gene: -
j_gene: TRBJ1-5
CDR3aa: CAWTGRASNQPQHF
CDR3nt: TGTGCCTGGACGGGGAGGGCTTCCAATCAGCCCCAGCATTTT